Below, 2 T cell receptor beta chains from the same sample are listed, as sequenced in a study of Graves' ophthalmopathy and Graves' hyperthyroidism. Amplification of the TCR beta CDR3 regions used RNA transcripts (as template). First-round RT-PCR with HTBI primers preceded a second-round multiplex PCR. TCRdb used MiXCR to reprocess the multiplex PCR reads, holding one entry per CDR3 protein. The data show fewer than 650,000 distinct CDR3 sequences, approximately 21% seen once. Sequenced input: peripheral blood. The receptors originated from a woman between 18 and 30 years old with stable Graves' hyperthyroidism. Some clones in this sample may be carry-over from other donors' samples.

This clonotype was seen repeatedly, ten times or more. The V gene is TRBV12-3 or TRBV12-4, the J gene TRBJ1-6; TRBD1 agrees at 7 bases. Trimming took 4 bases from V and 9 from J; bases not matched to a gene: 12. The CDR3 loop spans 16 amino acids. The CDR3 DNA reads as TGTGCCAGCAGTTCACAGGGGCCGGGCAATGGTTCACCCCTCCACTTT. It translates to CASSSQGPGNGSPLHF.

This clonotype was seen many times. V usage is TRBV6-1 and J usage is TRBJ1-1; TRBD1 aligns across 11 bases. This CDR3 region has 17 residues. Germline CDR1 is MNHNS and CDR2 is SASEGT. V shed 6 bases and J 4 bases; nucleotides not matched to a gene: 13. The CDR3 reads CASRPGTGGGRSTEAFF. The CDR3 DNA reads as TGTGCCAGCAGACCTGGGACAGGGGGTGGAAGGAGCACTGAAGCTTTCTTT.